This record looks at one T cell receptor (beta chain) sequence and its context. The antigen remains undetermined. The source of the sample is a study of cytomegalovirus exposure and HLA in healthy donors. Study results and limitations: It was in a later analysis that TCR association rates were seen to vary by HLA locus, highest for DRB1 and lowest for HLA-C.

CDR1 is WSHSY, CDR2 SAAADI, per germline. Unmatched junction bases numbered 10, after V lost 4 bases and J lost 3 bases. The CDR3 has 17 residues. 13 Jbeta primers and 60 Vbeta primers were used for the PCR. Clones were read by immunoSEQ multiplex PCR, and TCRdb kept only the in-frame ones, dropping some. The sample has some 110,000 clones, about 74% seen once. The receptor was isolated from a woman aged 50 to 60 in good health and CMV-seropositive. Sequenced input: PBMCs. The chain employs TRBV10-2 and TRBJ2-2; 8 positions match TRBD2. CDR3 loop: CASSADNGGGYTGELFF. CDR3 bases: TGCGCCAGCAGTGCTGACAACGGGGGGGGTTACACCGGGGAGCTGTTTTTT.